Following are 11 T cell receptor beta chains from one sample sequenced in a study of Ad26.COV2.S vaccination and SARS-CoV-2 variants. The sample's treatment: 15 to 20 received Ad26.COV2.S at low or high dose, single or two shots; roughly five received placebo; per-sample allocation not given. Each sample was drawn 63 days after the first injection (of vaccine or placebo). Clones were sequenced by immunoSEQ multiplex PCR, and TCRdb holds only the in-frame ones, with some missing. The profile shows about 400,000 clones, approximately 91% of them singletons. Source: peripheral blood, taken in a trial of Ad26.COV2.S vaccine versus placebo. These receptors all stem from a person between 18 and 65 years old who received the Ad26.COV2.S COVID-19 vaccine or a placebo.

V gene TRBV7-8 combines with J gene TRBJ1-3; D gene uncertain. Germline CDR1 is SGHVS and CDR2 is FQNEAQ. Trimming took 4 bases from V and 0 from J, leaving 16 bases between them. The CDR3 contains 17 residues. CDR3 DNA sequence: TGTGCCAGCAGCTCCAAGACGGCCCAGAGCTCTGGAAACACCATATATTTT. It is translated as CASSSKTAQSSGNTIYF.

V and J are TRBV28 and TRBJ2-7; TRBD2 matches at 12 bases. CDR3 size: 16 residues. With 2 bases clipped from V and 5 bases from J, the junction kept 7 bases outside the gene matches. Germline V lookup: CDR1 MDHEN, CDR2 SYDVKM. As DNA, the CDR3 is TGTGCCAGCAGTTTAACCTCTAGCGGGAGGGTTAACGAGCAGTACTTC. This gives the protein CASSLTSSGRVNEQYF.

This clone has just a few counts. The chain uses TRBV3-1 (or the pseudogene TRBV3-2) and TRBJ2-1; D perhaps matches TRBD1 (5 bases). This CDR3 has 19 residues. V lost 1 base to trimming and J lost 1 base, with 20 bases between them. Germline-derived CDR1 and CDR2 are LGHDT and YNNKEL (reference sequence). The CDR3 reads CASSQAPGRASGSYNEQFF. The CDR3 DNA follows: TGTGCCAGCAGCCAAGCACCGGGCAGGGCGTCGGGTTCCTACAATGAGCAGTTCTTC.

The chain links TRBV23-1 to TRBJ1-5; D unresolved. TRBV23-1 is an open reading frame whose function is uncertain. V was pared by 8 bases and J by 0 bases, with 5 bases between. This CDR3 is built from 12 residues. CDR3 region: CASEDSNQPQHF. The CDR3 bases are TGCGCCAGCGAGGATAGCAATCAGCCCCAGCATTTT.

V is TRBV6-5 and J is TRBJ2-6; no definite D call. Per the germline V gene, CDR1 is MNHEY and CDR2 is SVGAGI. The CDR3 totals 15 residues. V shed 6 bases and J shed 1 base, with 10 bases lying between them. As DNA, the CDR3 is TGTGCCAGCAGAGCAGCCCAGTCTGGGGCCAACGTCCTGACTTTC. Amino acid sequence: CASRAAQSGANVLTF.

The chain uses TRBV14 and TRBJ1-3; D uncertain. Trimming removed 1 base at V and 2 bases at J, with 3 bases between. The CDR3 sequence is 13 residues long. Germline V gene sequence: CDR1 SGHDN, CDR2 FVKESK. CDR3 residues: CASSQVPGNTIYF. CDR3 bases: TGTGCCAGCAGCCAAGTACCTGGAAACACCATATATTTT.

The CDR3 DNA follows: TGTGCCAGCAGCTTTAAGGGGGCGGATGGCTACACCTTC. Encoded protein: CASSFKGADGYTF. The chain employs TRBV7-9 and TRBJ1-2; 7 bases are a match to TRBD1. The CDR3 consists of 13 residues. The ends lost 3 bases at V and 6 bases at J; junction bases unmatched: 4. CDR1 and CDR2 from the germline V gene are SEHNR and FQNEAQ (reference sequence).

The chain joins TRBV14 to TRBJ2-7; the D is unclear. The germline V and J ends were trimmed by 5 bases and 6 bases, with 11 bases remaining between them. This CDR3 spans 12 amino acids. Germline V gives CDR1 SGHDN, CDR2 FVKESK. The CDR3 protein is CASSSGPIEQYF. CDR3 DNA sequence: TGTGCCAGCAGCTCCGGACCGATCGAGCAGTACTTC.

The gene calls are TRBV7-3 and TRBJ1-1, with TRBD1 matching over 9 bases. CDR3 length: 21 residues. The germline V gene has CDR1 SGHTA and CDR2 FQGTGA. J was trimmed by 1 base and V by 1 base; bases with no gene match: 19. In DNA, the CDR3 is TGTGCCAGCAGCTTAAGACTTGCGCCCCGCCGGGACAGGGAACAGAACACTGAAGCTTTCTTT. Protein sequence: CASSLRLAPRRDREQNTEAFF.

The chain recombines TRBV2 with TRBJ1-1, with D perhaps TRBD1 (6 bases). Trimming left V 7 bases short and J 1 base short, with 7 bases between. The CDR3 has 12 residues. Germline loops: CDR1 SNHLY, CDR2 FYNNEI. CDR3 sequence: CASTQGNTEAFF. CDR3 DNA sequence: TGTGCCAGCACACAGGGGAACACTGAAGCTTTCTTT.

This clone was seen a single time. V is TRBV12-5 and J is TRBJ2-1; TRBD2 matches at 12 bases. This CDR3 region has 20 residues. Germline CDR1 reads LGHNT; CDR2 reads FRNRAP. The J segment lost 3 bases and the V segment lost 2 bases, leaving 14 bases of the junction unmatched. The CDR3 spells CASGLPIMASGRASYNEQFF. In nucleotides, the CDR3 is TGTGCTAGTGGTTTGCCTATCATGGCTAGCGGGAGGGCCAGCTACAATGAGCAGTTCTTC.